This T cell receptor beta chain was found in a study of shared clonotypes between healthy human individuals. Study-level results: Clonotypes not shared had lower generation probabilities than those common to all four donors. Limited genetic and exposure-history diversity came from having few donors.

For this clone: What it binds is not known.

Repertoires were generated with immunoSEQ multiplex PCR, while TCRdb's copy carries only in-frame clones and drops some. The repertoire holds under 2,500,000 clones, with around 95% as singletons. The germline CDR1 and CDR2 sequences are MNHNY and SVGAGI (reference sequence). The CDR3 length is 14 residues. Trimming removed 6 bases from V and 0 bases from J; junction bases left unmatched: 3. Study donors comprised healthy, HIV-negative adults devoid of recent acute infection or vaccination. Caucasian adults living in Nashville, Tennessee, provided all samples. The chain joins TRBV6-6 to TRBJ2-3, with 7 positions matching TRBD2. Sequencing was done on a sample of naive CD4+ T cells sorted from blood. This sample's subset: CD45RA+ positively selected. The clonotype comes from a man younger than 30 in good health. As DNA, the CDR3 is TGTGCCAGCAGCGGGGGGAGAAGCACAGATACGCAGTATTTT. This translates into CASSGGRSTDTQYF.